This TCR beta chain comes out of a study of shared clonotypes between healthy human individuals. Caucasian adults living in Nashville, Tennessee, provided all samples. Replicate sorted-subset PCRs were loaded with around 220 ng DNA, tens of thousands of T cell genomes. Only in-frame clones appear in the TCRdb table, and some are missing; sequencing was by immunoSEQ multiplex PCR. Here the sample spans some 1.5 million clones, about 96% being singletons. V was cut by 0 bases and J by 0 bases, with 12 bases left in between. The CDR3 has 16 amino acids. Germline V CDR1 and CDR2: SGHDT, YYEEEE. The V gene is TRBV5-6, the J gene TRBJ1-1; D not certain. The sequence was obtained from a man aged 25 to 40 in good health. The source material was naive CD4+ T cells sorted from blood. Subset reported: CD45RA+ positively selected. CDR3 region: CASSLGPTGLNTEAFF. CDR3 in DNA: TGTGCCAGCAGCTTGGGGCCGACGGGTTTGAACACTGAAGCTTTCTTT.